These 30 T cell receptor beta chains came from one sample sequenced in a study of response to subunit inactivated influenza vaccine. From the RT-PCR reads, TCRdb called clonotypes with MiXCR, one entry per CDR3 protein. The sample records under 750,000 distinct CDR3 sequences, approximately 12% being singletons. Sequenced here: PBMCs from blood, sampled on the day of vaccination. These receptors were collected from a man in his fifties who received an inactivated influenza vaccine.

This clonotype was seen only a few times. The CDR3 region has the DNA TGTGCCAGCAGCAATCCGACAACAGGGGCTGGGGCCAACGTCCTGACTTTC. Encoded protein: CASSNPTTGAGANVLTF. V usage is TRBV28 and J usage is TRBJ2-6, with 7 bases lining up with TRBD1. Germline trimming cut 6 bases from V and 2 bases from J; bases unmatched to any gene: 10. The germline CDR1 and CDR2 sequences are MDHEN and SYDVKM. The CDR3 runs to 17 residues.

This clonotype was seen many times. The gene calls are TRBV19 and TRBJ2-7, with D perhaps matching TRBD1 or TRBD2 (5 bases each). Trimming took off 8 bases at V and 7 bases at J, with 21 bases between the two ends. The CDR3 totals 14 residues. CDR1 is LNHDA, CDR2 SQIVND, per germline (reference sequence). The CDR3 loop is CASGPGTLLREQYF. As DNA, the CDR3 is TGTGCCAGTGGGCCAGGGACCCTTTTGAGAGAGCAGTACTTC.

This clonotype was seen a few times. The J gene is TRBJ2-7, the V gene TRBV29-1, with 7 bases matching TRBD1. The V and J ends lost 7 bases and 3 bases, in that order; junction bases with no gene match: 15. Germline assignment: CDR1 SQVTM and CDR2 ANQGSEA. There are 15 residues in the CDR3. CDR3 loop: CSEIEGADERYEQYF. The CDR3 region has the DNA TGCAGCGAGATCGAGGGGGCCGACGAGCGCTACGAGCAGTACTTC.

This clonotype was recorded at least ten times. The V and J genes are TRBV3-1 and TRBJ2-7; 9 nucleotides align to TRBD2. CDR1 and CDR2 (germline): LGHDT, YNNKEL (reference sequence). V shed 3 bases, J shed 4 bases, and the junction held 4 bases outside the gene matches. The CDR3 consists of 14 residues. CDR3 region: CASSHSSGVYEQYF. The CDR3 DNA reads TGTGCCAGCAGCCACTCTAGCGGGGTTTACGAGCAGTACTTC.

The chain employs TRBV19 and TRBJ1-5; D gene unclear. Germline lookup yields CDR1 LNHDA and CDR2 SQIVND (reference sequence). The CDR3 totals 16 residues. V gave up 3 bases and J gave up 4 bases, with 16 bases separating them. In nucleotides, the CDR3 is TGTGCCAGTAGTATGATTAGGGAGTTAGGGAATCAGCCCCAGCATTTT. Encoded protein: CASSMIRELGNQPQHF.

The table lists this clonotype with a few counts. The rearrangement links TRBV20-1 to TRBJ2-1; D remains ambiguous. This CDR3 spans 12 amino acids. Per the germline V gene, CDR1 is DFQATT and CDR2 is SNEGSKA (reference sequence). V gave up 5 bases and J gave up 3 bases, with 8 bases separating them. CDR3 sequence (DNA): TGCAGTGCTTGGACGGACTACAATGAGCAGTTCTTC. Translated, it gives CSAWTDYNEQFF.

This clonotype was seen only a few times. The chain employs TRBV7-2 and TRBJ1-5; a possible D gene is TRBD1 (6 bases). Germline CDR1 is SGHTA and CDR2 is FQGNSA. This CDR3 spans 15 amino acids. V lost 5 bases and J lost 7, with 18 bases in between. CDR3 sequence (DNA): TGTGCCAGCAGCCGCGAACAGGGTCTCGGACAGCCCCAGCATTTT. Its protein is CASSREQGLGQPQHF.

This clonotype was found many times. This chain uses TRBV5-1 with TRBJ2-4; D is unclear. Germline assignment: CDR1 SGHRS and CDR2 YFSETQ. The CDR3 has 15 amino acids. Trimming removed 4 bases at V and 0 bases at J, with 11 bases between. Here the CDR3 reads CASSPAALAKNIQYF. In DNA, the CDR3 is TGCGCCAGCAGCCCGGCCGCATTAGCCAAAAACATTCAGTACTTC.

The CDR3 coding sequence is TGTGCCAGCAGCTTAGGGACTACCCGGTCGGATGAGCAGTTCTTC. Protein sequence: CASSLGTTRSDEQFF. The V call is TRBV7-3, the J call TRBJ2-1; 7 bases align to TRBD2. This CDR3 region has 15 residues. Per germline, CDR1 SGHTA and CDR2 FQGTGA. The junction had 9 bases not matched to a gene; V was cut back by 2 bases and J by 8 bases.

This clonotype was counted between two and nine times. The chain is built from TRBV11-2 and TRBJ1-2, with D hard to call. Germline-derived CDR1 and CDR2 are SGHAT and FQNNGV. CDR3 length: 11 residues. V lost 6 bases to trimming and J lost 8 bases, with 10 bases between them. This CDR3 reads CASSNSGGYTF. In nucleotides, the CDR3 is TGTGCCAGCAGTAACAGCGGAGGCTACACCTTC.

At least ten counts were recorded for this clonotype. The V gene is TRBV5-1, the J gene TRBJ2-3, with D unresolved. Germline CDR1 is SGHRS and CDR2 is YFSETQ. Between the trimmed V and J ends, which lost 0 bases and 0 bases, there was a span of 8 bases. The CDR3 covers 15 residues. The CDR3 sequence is CASSLVVRSTDTQYF. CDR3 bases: TGCGCCAGCAGCTTGGTGGTACGAAGCACAGATACGCAGTATTTT.

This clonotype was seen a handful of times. The CDR3 here is CASSPPSGGLETQYF. The CDR3, as DNA: TGTGCCAGCAGTCCACCCTCAGGGGGCCTGGAGACCCAGTACTTC. The V gene is TRBV28, the J gene TRBJ2-5; 8 nucleotides align to TRBD1. Germline V gene sequence: CDR1 MDHEN, CDR2 SYDVKM. The CDR3 consists of 15 residues. After removal of 5 bases from V and 5 bases from J, the junction contained 10 bases not matched to a gene.

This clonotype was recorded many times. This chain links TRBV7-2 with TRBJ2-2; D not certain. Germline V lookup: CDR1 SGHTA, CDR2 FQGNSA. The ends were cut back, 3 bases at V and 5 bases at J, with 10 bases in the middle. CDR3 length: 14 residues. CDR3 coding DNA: TGTGCCAGCAGCTTGGGCAGAGCTACCGGGGAGCTGTTTTTT. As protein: CASSLGRATGELFF.

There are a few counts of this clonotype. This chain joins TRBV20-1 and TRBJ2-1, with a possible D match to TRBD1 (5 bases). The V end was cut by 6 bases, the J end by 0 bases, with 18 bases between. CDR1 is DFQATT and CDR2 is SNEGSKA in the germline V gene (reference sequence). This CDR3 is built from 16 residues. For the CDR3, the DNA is TGCAGTGCGCACGCCCGTACAGGTTACTCCTACAATGAGCAGTTCTTC. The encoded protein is CSAHARTGYSYNEQFF.

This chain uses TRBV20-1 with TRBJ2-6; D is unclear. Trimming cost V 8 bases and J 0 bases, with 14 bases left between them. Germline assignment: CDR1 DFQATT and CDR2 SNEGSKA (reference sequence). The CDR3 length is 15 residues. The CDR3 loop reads CSPLDGGSGANVLTF. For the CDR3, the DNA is TGCAGTCCGTTGGACGGTGGCTCTGGGGCCAACGTCCTGACTTTC.

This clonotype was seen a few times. CDR3 coding DNA: TGTGCCAGCTCAGGGAGGATCGCTGAAGCTTTCTTT. Translated: CASSGRIAEAFF. The chain combines TRBV12-3 or TRBV12-4 with TRBJ1-1; possible D gene TRBD1, 5 bases. V was clipped by 8 bases and J by 6 bases, with 13 bases between them. The CDR3 loop spans 12 amino acids.

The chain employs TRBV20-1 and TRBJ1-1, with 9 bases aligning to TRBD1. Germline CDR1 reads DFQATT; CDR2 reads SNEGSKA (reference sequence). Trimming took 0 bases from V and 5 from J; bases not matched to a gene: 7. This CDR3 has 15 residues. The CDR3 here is CSARDRNRGRTEAFF. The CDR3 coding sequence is TGCAGTGCTAGAGATCGAAACAGGGGGCGGACTGAAGCTTTCTTT.

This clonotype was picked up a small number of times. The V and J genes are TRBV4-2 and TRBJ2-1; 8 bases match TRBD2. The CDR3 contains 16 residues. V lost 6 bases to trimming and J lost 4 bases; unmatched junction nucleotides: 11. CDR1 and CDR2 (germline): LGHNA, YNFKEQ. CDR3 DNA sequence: TGTGCCAGCAGTTCACCGGGACTAGGAACATACAATGAGCAGTTCTTC. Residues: CASSSPGLGTYNEQFF.

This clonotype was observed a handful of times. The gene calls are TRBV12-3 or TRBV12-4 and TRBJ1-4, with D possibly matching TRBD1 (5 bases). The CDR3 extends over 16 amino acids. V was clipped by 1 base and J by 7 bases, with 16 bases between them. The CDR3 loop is CASSLGGGTPGEKLFF. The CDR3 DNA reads TGTGCCAGCAGTTTAGGGGGGGGGACCCCGGGTGAAAAACTGTTTTTT.

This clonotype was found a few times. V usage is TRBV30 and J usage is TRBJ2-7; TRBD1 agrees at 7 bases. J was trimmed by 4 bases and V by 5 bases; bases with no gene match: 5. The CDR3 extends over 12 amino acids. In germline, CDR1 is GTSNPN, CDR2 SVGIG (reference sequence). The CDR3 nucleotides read TGTGCCTGGGGCAGGGGGACGTACGAGCAGTACTTC. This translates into CAWGRGTYEQYF.

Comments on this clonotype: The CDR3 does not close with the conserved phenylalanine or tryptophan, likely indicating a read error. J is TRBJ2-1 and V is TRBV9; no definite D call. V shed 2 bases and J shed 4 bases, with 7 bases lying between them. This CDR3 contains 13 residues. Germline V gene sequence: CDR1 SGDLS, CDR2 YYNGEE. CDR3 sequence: CASSVWGYNEQFL. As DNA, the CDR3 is TGTGCCAGCAGCGTTTGGGGTTACAATGAGCAGTTCTTA.

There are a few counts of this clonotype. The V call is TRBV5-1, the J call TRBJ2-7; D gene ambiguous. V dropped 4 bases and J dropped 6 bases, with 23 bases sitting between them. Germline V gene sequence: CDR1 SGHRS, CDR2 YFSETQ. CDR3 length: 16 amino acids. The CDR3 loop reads CASSLLASSRATEQYF. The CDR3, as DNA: TGCGCCAGCAGCCTCTTGGCTAGTTCCCGTGCCACCGAGCAGTACTTC.

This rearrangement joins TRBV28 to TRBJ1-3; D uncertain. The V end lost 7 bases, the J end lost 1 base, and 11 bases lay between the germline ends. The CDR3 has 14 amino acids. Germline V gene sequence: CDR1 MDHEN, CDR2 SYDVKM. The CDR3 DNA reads TGTGCCAGCACATATCTCCGATCTGGAAACACCATATATTTT. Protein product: CASTYLRSGNTIYF.

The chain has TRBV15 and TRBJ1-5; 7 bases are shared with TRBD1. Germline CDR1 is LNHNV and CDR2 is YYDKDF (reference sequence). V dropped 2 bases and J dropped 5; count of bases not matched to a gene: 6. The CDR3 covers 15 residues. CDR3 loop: CATSRIQGPDQPQHF. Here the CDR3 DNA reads TGTGCCACCAGCAGAATACAGGGGCCGGATCAGCCCCAGCATTTT.

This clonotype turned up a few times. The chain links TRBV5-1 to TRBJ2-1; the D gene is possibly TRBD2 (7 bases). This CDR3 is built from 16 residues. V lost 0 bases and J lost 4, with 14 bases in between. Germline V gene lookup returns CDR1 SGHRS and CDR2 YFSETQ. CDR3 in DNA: TGCGCCAGCAGCTTGGGAGGGGGGGCGAGGTACAATGAGCAGTTCTTC. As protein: CASSLGGGARYNEQFF.

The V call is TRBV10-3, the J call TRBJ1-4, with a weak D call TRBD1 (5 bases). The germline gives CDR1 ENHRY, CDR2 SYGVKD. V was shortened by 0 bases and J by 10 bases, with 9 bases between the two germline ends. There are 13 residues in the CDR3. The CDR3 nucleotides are TGTGCCATCAGTGAGTCGGGGCCTGGAAAACTGTTTTTT. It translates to CAISESGPGKLFF.

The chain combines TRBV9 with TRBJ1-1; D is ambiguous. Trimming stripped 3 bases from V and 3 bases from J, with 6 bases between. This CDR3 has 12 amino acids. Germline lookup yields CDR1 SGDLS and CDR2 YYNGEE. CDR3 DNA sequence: TGTGCCAGCAGCGAGTTATACACTGAAGCTTTCTTT. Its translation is CASSELYTEAFF.

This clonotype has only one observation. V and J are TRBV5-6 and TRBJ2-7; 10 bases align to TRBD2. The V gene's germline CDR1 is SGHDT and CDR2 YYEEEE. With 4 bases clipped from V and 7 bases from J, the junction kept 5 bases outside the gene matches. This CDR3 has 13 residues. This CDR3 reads CASSPGTSVEQYF. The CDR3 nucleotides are TGTGCCAGCAGCCCCGGGACTAGCGTAGAGCAGTACTTC.

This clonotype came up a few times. The CDR3 loop reads CASSLNRGRLYEQYF. CDR3 in DNA: TGTGCCAGCAGCTTAAACAGGGGGCGCCTCTACGAGCAGTACTTC. The J gene is TRBJ2-7, the V gene TRBV7-2; 9 nucleotides match TRBD1. Germline loops: CDR1 SGHTA, CDR2 FQGNSA. The CDR3 extends over 15 amino acids. Trimming at V came to 2 bases and at J to 3 bases, leaving 5 bases not matched to a gene.

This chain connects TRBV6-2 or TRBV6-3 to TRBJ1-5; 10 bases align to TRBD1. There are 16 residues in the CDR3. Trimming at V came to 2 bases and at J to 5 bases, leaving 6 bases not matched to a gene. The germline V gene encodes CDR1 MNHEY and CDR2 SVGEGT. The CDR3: CASSYRTGGVDQPQHF. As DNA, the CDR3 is TGTGCCAGCAGTTACCGGACAGGGGGGGTAGATCAGCCCCAGCATTTT.